The sequence of this T cell receptor (beta chain) was determined in a study of spatial heterogeneity in lung cancer. Study overall: A consistent excess of beta-chain over alpha-chain sequences was detected. Unique TCR and UMI combinations averaged more than ten appearances each in raw reads.

The time point: sample taken at primary tumor resection. Frozen PBMC, nontumor lung or tumor provided whole RNA, which was sequenced unsorted. TCRdb passed the 5' RACE reads through MiXCR, listing each CDR3 protein once. The table has about 6,900 distinct CDR3 sequences, around 3.6% seen once; the top ten hold more than 20%. Germline values: CDR1 SQVTM, CDR2 ANQGSEA. Trimming shortened V by 7 bases and J by 8 bases, and 12 bases separated the two germline ends. There are 11 residues in the CDR3. This clonotype came up many times. Since it is a stray read in a library aimed at alpha chains, this beta chain has a size that is not meaningful.

The chain links TRBV29-1 to TRBJ2-1; no definite D call. The origin of this receptor is a female donor with early-stage non-small cell lung cancer. The source was normal lung tissue next to the tumor, collected at surgery. The CDR3 region is CSAAPVDEQFF. CDR3 coding DNA: TGCAGCGCGGCCCCCGTGGATGAGCAGTTCTTC.